Below are 15 T cell receptor beta chains sequenced from a single sample in a study of blood T cell repertoires in COVID-19. Measured with immunoSEQ multiplex PCR; TCRdb has only the in-frame clones, and not every one. Of 130,000 or so clones listed, approximately 84% are singletons. Sequenced: PBMCs or T cells enriched from blood (not recorded which). The receptors derive from a woman aged 45 to 65 with acute COVID-19.

The genes are TRBV28 and TRBJ1-2; D gene ambiguous. This CDR3 spans 12 amino acids. V gave up 2 bases and J gave up 5 bases, with 6 bases separating them. Per the germline V gene, CDR1 is MDHEN and CDR2 is SYDVKM. CDR3 sequence reads: CASSLIEYGYTF. Here the CDR3 DNA reads TGTGCCAGCAGTTTAATTGAGTATGGCTACACCTTC.

The chain carries TRBV2 and TRBJ1-5; 8 bases fit TRBD1. The junction had 7 bases not matched to a gene; V was cut back by 6 bases and J by 6 bases. CDR1 and CDR2 from the germline V gene are SNHLY and FYNNEI. This CDR3 is built from 14 residues. This CDR3 is CASSRQGPGQPQHF. The DNA of the CDR3 is TGTGCCAGCAGCCGACAGGGGCCGGGTCAGCCCCAGCATTTT.

This clone has a count of ten or more. V usage is TRBV7-9 and J usage is TRBJ1-1; D gene unclear. V was pared by 1 base and J by 8 bases, with 11 bases between. Germline V gene data show CDR1 as SEHNR and CDR2 as FQNEAQ (reference sequence). This CDR3 region has 13 residues. CDR3 region: CASSLVATAEAFF. The CDR3 DNA is TGTGCCAGCAGCTTAGTTGCAACAGCCGAAGCTTTCTTT. The full variable domain, with the rest looked up from reference TRBV7-9 and TRBJ1-1, is DTGVSQNPRHKITKRGQNVTFRCDPISEHNRLYWYRQTLGQGPEFLTYFQNEAQLEKSRLLSDRFSAERPKGSFSTLEIQRTEQGDSAMYLCASSLVATAEAFFGQGTRLTVV.

This clone showed up just once. The V gene is TRBV7-3, the J gene TRBJ2-3, with D tentatively TRBD1 (6 bases). The CDR3 extends over 15 amino acids. Per germline, CDR1 SGHTA and CDR2 FQGTGA. Between the trimmed V and J ends, which lost 4 bases and 1 base, there was a span of 12 bases. The CDR3 DNA reads TGTGCCAGCAGCTCGCAGGGGACCCGCACAGATACGCAGTATTTT. This codes for CASSSQGTRTDTQYF.

V and J are TRBV6-2 or TRBV6-3 and TRBJ2-3, with 10 bases fitting TRBD2. With 4 bases clipped from V and 2 bases from J, the junction kept 9 bases outside the gene matches. This CDR3 spans 17 amino acids. Germline V CDR1 and CDR2: MNHEY, SVGEGT. The chain's CDR3 is CASSSQLAGLTTDTQYF. The CDR3 DNA follows: TGTGCCAGCAGTTCCCAACTAGCGGGACTCACCACAGATACGCAGTATTTT.

The CDR3 DNA is TGTGCCAGCAGCGCCGGGACTAGCAATTACGAGCAGTACTTC. Translated: CASSAGTSNYEQYF. The chain employs TRBV9 and TRBJ2-7; 9 bases fit TRBD2. The V and J ends lost 3 bases and 4 bases, in that order; junction bases with no gene match: 5. This CDR3 is 14 amino acids long. Germline CDR1 is SGDLS and CDR2 is YYNGEE.

The J gene is TRBJ1-2, the V gene TRBV12-3 or TRBV12-4; 9 nucleotides line up with TRBD1. The J segment lost 7 bases and the V segment lost 6 bases, leaving 6 bases of the junction unmatched. This CDR3 is built from 13 residues. The CDR3 DNA reads as TGTGCCAGCAGCGGGGGACAGGGAGGTGGCTACACCTTC. This encodes CASSGGQGGGYTF.

The rearrangement links TRBV19 to TRBJ2-3; 9 nucleotides line up with TRBD1. The CDR3 is 15 amino acids. CDR1 and CDR2 from the germline V gene are LNHDA and SQIVND (reference sequence). V trimming: 5 bases; J trimming: 2 bases; junction bases outside the gene matches: 5. In DNA, the CDR3 is TGTGCCAGTAGTCGGACAGGGGCCGTCACAGATACGCAGTATTTT. Protein product: CASSRTGAVTDTQYF.

The chain carries TRBV5-1 and TRBJ1-2; 8 bases fit TRBD1. The germline V gene encodes CDR1 SGHRS and CDR2 YFSETQ. The junction had 4 bases not matched to a gene; V was cut back by 4 bases and J by 2 bases. CDR3 length: 14 amino acids. The CDR3 DNA is TGCGCCAGCAGCCCGGACAGGGTGAACTATGGCTACACCTTC. Protein: CASSPDRVNYGYTF.

The gene calls are TRBV5-6 and TRBJ2-7, with 7 bases fitting TRBD1. The CDR3 sequence is 15 residues long. Germline values: CDR1 SGHDT, CDR2 YYEEEE. Trimming took 4 bases from V and 3 from J; bases not matched to a gene: 10. CDR3 sequence: CASSLQGPNYYEQYF. CDR3 DNA: TGTGCCAGCAGCCTACAGGGGCCGAATTACTACGAGCAGTACTTC.

The chain joins TRBV7-2 to TRBJ1-1; D uncertain. V was clipped by 5 bases and J by 2 bases, with 12 bases between them. The CDR3 has 14 amino acids. The germline gives CDR1 SGHTA, CDR2 FQGNSA. The DNA for the CDR3 is TGTGCCAGCAGCCCAAACTGGGCAAACACTGAAGCTTTCTTT. Its protein product is CASSPNWANTEAFF.

V usage is TRBV11-3 and J usage is TRBJ2-6, with TRBD2 matching over 7 bases. The CDR3 runs 17 residues. Per the germline V gene, CDR1 is SGHNT and CDR2 is YENEEA. V lost 2 bases and J lost 0; bases outside the gene matches: 4. The CDR3 nucleotides read TGTGCCAGCAGCTTATGGGGGGGGAGCTCTGGGGCCAACGTCCTGACTTTC. The encoded protein is CASSLWGGSSGANVLTF.

The chain employs TRBV11-2 and TRBJ2-7; 13 bases align to TRBD2. The CDR3 sequence is 14 residues long. The V and J ends lost 7 bases and 9 bases, in that order; junction bases with no gene match: 9. From germline, CDR1 is SGHAT and CDR2 FQNNGV. The CDR3 region is CASTPGTSGTGQYF. CDR3 in DNA: TGTGCCAGCACCCCCGGGACTAGCGGGACCGGGCAGTACTTC.

The chain couples TRBV5-1 to TRBJ2-1; 9 bases fit TRBD1. The germline CDR1 and CDR2 sequences are SGHRS and YFSETQ. Unmatched junction bases numbered 6, after V lost 0 bases and J lost 8 bases. The CDR3 is 15 amino acids. CDR3: CASSLGGQGGDEQFF. The CDR3, as DNA: TGCGCCAGCAGCTTGGGGGGACAGGGAGGAGATGAGCAGTTCTTC.

The chain is built from TRBV11-2 and TRBJ1-6; D remains ambiguous. This CDR3 has 16 amino acids. Germline CDR1 reads SGHAT; CDR2 reads FQNNGV. V was trimmed by 1 base and J by 6 bases, leaving 13 bases between them. The CDR3 region has the DNA TGTGCCAGCAGCTTAGGCACCGGGGTCGCTAATTCACCCCTCCACTTT. It translates to CASSLGTGVANSPLHF.